This T cell receptor (beta chain) was profiled in a study of blood T cell repertoires in COVID-19 (TCRdb year 2020). With respect to the entire study: The collaborator samples originated in the United States, Italy and Spain and spanned the acute and convalescent phases of COVID-19. The prospective study material was composed of cDNA or gDNA derived from T cells, B-cell-depleted T cells, or PBMCs. Deeply sampled blood TCRbeta repertoires from subjects exposed to, actively infected with, or recovered from COVID-19 were included in the dataset. The repertoires were made available in a free public database intended to serve as a resource for research on the immune response to SARS-CoV-2. The samples were drawn from the first 160 participants of the ongoing ImmuneRACE study and from 950 to 1,500 subjects provided by 6 global collaborators. Sample metadata almost always included a de-identified subject ID, COVID-19 status, age in years and sex. Where available, HLA class I and class II types were obtained from metadata supplied by the sample provider rather than from assay-based typing. The full study reports these points: Clinical and demographic metadata were provided uncurated, with the amount varying by source and participant.

Concerning this clone: What this receptor recognizes is not known. No quality values exist for individual bases; no much larger clone is one base distant.

The germline V gene (reference sequence) gives CDR1 as LNHDA and CDR2 as SQIVND. The cysteine opens and the phenylalanine closes a CDR3 of 16 amino acids. The read is trimmed to its CDR3 DNA, 48 bases read in frame from base 1. At the junction V is shortened by 3 bases and J by 3 bases; bases outside the gene matches: 4. The immunoSEQ Assay, a bias-controlled multiplex PCR, was used to amplify TCRbeta CDR3 regions from genomic DNA. As for the original processing: Nucleated cell counts per sample were estimated from amplification of reference gene primers within the assay. To quantify the absolute abundance of each unique TCRbeta CDR3 rearrangement, sequence reads were collapsed and filtered. Productive Simpson clonality was computed per sample as the square root of Simpson's diversity index over productive rearrangements. This is the immuneACCESS table as TCRdb keeps it, with only in-frame sequences that have V and J called. A part of the clones is gone; compared with another copy, unresolved V genes explain less than half, and the rest is unexplained. V and J calls and clone size are as listed in that table; D and trimming were resolved from the DNA. The sample records about 160,000 clones, around 80% of which are singletons. The ten most abundant clones make up around 8.1% of the sample.

Collaborating institutions collected whole blood in K2EDTA tubes following their own protocols. For TCRbeta analysis, collaborator samples were shipped as frozen whole blood, as isolated PBMCs, or as DNA extracted from either sample type. The sample taken for sequencing was peripheral blood. The rearranged segments are TRBV19 and TRBJ2-6, with TRBD1 matching 8 junction bases. The sequence derives from a man between 60 and 75 years old with acute or convalescent COVID-19. The CDR3 here reads CASSIGDRLGANVLTF. The nucleotide sequence reads TGTGCCAGTAGTATCGGGGACAGGCTTGGGGCCAACGTCCTGACTTTC.